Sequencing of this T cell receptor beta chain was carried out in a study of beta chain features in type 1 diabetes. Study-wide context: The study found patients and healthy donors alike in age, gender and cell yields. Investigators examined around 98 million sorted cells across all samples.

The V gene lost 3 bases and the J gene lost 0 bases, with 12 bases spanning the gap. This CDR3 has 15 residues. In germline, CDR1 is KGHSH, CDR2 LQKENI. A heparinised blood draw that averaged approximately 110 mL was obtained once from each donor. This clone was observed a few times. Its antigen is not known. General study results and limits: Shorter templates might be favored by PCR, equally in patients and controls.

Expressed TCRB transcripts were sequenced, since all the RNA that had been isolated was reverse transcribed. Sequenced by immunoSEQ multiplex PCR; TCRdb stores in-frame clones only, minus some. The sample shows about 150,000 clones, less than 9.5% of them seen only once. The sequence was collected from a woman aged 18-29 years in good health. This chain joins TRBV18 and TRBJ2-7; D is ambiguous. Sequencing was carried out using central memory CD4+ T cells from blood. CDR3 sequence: CASSPTNTISYEQYF. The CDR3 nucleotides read TGTGCCAGCTCACCTACGAACACAATCTCCTACGAGCAGTACTTC.